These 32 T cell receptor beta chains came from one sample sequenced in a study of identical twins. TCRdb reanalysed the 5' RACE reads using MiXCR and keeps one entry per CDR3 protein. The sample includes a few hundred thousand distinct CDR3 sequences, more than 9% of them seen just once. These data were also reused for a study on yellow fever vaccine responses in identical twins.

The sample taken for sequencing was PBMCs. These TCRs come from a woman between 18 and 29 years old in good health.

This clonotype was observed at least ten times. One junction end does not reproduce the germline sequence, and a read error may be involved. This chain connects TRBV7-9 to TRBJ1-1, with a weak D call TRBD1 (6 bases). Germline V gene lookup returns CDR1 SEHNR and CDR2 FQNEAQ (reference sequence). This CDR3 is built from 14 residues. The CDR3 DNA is TGCGCCAGCAGCCTTGGGGGGCAGGGCACTGAAGCTTTCTTT. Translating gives CASSLGGQGTEAFF.

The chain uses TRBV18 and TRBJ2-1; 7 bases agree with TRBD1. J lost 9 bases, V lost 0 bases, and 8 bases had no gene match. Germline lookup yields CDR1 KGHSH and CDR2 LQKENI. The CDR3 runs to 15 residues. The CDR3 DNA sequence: TGTGCCAGCTCACCACCAGGGTCTACAGGGGTTGAGCAGTTCTTC. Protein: CASSPPGSTGVEQFF.

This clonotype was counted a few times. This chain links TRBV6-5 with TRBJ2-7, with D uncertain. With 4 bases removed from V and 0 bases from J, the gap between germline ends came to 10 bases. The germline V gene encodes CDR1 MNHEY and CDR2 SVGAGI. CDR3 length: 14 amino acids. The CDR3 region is CASSSTTISYEQYF. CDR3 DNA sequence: TGTGCCAGCAGTTCGACGACAATCTCCTACGAGCAGTACTTC.

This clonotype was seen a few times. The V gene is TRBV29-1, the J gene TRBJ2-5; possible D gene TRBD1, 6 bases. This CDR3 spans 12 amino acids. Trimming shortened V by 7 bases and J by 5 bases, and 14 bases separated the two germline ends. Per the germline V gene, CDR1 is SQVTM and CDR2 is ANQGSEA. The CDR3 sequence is CSGKQGPETQYF. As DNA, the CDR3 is TGCAGCGGGAAACAGGGTCCTGAGACCCAGTACTTC.

CDR3 nucleotide sequence: TGCAGTGCTAGAGATGGAGGGGGGGCCCCCGACACCGGGGAGCTGTTTTTT. It encodes CSARDGGGAPDTGELFF. This chain uses TRBV20-1 with TRBJ2-2, with D possibly TRBD2 on 7 matching bases. Per germline, CDR1 DFQATT and CDR2 SNEGSKA (reference sequence). The CDR3 contains 17 residues. Trimming cost V 0 bases and J 3 bases, with 17 bases left between them.

CDR3 coding DNA: TGCGCCAGCAGCTTTGTAGGAGGGGGCGGAGAGACCCAGTACTTC. Translating it yields CASSFVGGGGETQYF. This chain connects TRBV5-1 to TRBJ2-5; TRBD1 might be the D (7 bases). V gave up 2 bases and J gave up 4 bases, with 15 bases separating them. CDR3 length equals 15 residues. Germline loops: CDR1 SGHRS, CDR2 YFSETQ.

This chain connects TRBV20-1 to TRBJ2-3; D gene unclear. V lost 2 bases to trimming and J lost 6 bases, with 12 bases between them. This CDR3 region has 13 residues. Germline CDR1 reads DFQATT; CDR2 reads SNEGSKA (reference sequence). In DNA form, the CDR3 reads TGCAGTGCTAGACCGATAGATCGGGATACGCAGTATTTT. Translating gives CSARPIDRDTQYF.

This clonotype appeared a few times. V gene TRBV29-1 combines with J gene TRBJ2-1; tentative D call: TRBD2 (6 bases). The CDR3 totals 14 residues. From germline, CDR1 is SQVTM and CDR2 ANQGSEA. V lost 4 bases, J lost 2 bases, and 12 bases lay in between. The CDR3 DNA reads TGCAGCGTTGCGGGCGGGGTTACCTACAATGAGCAGTTCTTC. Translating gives CSVAGGVTYNEQFF.

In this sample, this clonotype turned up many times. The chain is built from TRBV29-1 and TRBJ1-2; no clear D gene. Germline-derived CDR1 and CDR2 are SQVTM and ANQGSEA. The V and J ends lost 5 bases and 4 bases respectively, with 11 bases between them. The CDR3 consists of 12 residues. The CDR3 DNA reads TGCAGCGTTTCCGACAAACCCTATGGCTACACCTTC. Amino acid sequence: CSVSDKPYGYTF.

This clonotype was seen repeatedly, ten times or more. The CDR3 here is CSARARAWNQPQHF. DNA of the CDR3: TGCAGTGCTAGGGCCAGGGCCTGGAATCAGCCCCAGCATTTT. This chain uses TRBV20-1 with TRBJ1-5; possible D gene TRBD1, 5 bases. Germline V CDR1 and CDR2: DFQATT, SNEGSKA (reference sequence). The CDR3 contains 14 residues. The ends were cut back, 3 bases at V and 4 bases at J, with 13 bases in the middle.

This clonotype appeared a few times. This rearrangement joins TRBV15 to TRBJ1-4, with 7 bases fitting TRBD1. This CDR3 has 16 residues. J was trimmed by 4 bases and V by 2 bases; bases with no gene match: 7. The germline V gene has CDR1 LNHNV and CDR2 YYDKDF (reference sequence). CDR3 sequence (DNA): TGTGCCACCAGCAGAACCCCGACAGGGAATAATGAAAAACTGTTTTTT. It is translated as CATSRTPTGNNEKLFF.

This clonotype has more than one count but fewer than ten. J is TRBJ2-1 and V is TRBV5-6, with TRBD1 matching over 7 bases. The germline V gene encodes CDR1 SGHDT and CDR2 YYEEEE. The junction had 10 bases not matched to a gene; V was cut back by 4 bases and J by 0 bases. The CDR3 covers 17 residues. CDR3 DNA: TGTGCCAGCAGCCTTCAAGGGGGCAGGGGCTCCTACAATGAGCAGTTCTTC. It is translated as CASSLQGGRGSYNEQFF.

The chain's CDR3 is CAWNGDRYEQYF. In DNA, the CDR3 is TGTGCCTGGAACGGTGACAGGTACGAGCAGTACTTC. The J gene is TRBJ2-7, the V gene TRBV30, with D perhaps TRBD1 (6 bases). V was cut by 4 bases and J by 4 bases, with 11 bases left in between. Germline lookup yields CDR1 GTSNPN and CDR2 SVGIG (reference sequence). The CDR3 runs to 12 residues.

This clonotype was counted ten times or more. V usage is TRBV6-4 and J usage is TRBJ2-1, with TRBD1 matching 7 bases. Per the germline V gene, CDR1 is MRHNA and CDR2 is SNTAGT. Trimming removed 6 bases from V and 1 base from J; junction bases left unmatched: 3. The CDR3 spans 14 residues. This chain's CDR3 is CASSAGGSYNEQFF. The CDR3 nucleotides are TGTGCCAGCAGCGCAGGGGGTTCCTACAATGAGCAGTTCTTC.

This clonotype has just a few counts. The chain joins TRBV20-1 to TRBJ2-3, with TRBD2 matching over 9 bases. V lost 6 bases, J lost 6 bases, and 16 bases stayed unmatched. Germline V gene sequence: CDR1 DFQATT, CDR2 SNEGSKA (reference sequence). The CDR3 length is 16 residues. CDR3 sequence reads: CSAGARLAGELDTQYF. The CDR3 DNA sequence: TGCAGTGCAGGGGCCCGCTTAGCGGGAGAGTTGGATACGCAGTATTTT.

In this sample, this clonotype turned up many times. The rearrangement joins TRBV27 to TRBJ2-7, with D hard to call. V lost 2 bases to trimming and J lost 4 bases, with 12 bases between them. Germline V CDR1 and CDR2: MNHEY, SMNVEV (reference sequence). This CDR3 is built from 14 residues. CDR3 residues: CASSLTIQAYEQYF. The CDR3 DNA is TGTGCCAGCAGTTTAACCATCCAGGCTTACGAGCAGTACTTC.

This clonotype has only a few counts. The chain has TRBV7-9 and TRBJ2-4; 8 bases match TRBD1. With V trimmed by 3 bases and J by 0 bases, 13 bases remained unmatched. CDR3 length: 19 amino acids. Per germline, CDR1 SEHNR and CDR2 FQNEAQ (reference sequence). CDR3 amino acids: CASSFPDRAPSLAKNIQYF. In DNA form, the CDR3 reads TGTGCCAGCAGCTTCCCGGACAGGGCCCCAAGCTTAGCCAAAAACATTCAGTACTTC.

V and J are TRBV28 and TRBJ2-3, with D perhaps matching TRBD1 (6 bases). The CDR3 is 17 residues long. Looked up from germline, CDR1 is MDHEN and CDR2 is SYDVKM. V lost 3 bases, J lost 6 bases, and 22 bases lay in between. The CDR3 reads CASSLSPGWRQGDTQYF. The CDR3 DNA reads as TGTGCCAGCAGTTTGAGCCCTGGGTGGCGCCAGGGGGATACGCAGTATTTT.

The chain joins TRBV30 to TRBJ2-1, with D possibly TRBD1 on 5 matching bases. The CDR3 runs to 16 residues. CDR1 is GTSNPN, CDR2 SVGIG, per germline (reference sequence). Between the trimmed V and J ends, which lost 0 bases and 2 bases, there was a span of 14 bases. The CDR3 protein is CAWSVLPGITYNEQFF. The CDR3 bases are TGTGCCTGGAGTGTACTGCCAGGGATTACCTACAATGAGCAGTTCTTC.

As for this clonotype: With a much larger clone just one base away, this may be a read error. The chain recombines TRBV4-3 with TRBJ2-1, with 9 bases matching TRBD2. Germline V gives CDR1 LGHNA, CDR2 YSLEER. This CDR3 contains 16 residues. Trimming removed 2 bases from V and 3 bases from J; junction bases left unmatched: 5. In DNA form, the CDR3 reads TGCGCCAGCAGCCAAAGTACTAGCGGGCTCTACAATGAGCAGTTCTTC. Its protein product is CASSQSTSGLYNEQFF.

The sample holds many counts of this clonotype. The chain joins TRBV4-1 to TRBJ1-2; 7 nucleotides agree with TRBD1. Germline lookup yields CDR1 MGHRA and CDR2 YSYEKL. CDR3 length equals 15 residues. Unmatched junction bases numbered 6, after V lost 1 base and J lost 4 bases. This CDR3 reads CASSQAMTGTYGYTF. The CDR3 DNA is TGCGCCAGCAGCCAAGCTATGACAGGGACCTATGGCTACACCTTC.

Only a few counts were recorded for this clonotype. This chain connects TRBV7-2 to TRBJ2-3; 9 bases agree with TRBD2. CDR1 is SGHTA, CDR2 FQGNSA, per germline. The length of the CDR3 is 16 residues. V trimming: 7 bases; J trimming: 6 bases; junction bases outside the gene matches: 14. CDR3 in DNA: TGTGCCAGCAACATAGGGGCGGGGGGGCGCTTCGATACGCAGTATTTT. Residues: CASNIGAGGRFDTQYF.

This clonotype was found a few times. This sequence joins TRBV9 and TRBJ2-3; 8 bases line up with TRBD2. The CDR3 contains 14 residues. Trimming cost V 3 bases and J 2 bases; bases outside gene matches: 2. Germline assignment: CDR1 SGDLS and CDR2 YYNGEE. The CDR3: CASSGGLATDTQYF. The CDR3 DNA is TGTGCCAGCAGCGGCGGACTAGCCACAGATACGCAGTATTTT.

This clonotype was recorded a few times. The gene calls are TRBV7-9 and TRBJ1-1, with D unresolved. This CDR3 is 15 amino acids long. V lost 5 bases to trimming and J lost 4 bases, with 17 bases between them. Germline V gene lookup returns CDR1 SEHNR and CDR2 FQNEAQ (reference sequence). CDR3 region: CASSPPGRTATEAFF. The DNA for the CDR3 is TGTGCCAGCAGCCCTCCCGGGAGGACGGCCACTGAAGCTTTCTTT. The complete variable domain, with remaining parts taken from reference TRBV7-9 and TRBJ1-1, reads DTGVSQNPRHKITKRGQNVTFRCDPISEHNRLYWYRQTLGQGPEFLTYFQNEAQLEKSRLLSDRFSAERPKGSFSTLEIQRTEQGDSAMYLCASSPPGRTATEAFFGQGTRLTVV.

CDR3 bases: TGTGCCAGCAGCCCACGACTAGCGGTTAACACCGGGGAGCTGTTTTTT. Its translation: CASSPRLAVNTGELFF. This chain links TRBV11-2 with TRBJ2-2; 9 bases align to TRBD2. The CDR3 spans 16 residues. Germline assignment: CDR1 SGHAT and CDR2 FQNNGV. J lost 2 bases, V lost 5 bases, and 6 bases had no gene match.

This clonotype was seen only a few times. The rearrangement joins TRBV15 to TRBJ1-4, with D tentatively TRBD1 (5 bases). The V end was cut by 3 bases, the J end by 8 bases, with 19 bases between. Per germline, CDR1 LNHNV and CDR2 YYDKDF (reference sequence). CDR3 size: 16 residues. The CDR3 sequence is CATSSEQDPVFEKLFF. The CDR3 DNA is TGTGCCACCAGCAGCGAACAGGACCCCGTTTTCGAAAAACTGTTTTTT.

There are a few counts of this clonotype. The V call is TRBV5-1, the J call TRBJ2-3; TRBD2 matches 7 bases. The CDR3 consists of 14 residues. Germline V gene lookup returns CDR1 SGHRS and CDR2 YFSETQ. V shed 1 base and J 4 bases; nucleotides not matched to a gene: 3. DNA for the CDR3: TGCGCCAGCAGCTTGAAAGCGGGGTCAGATACGCAGTATTTT. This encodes CASSLKAGSDTQYF.

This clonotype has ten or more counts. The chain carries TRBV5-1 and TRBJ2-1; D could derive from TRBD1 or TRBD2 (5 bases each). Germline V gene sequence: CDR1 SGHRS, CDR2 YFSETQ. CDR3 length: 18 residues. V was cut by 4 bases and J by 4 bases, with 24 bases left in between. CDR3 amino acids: CASSRGWLGTSEYNEQFF. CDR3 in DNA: TGCGCCAGCAGCCGTGGTTGGCTTGGGACGAGCGAATACAATGAGCAGTTCTTC.

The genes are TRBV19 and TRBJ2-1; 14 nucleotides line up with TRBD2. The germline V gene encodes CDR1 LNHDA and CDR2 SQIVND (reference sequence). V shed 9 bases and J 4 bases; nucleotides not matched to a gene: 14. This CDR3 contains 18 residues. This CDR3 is CASRAGTSGSSPYNEQFF. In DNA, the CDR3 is TGTGCCAGCAGAGCGGGGACTAGCGGGAGTTCCCCATACAATGAGCAGTTCTTC.

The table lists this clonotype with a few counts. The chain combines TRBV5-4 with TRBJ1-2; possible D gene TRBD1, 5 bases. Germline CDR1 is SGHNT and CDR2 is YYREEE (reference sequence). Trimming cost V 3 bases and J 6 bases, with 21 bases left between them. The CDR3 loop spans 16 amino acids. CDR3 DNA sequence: TGTGCCAGCAGCTCCCAAGTAAAAGGGGCGAACGATGGCTACACCTTC. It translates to CASSSQVKGANDGYTF.

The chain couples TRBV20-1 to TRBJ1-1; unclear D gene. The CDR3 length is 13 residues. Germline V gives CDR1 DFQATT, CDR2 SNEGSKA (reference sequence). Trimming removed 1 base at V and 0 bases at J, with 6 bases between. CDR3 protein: CSARGRVNTEAFF. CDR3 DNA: TGCAGTGCTAGAGGTCGGGTGAACACTGAAGCTTTCTTT.

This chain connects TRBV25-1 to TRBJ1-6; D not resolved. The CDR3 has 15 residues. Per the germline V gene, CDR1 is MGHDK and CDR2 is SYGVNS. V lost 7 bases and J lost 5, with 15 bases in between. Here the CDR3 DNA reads TGTGCCAGCAAGGGTATCGGCGGAAATAATTCACCCCTCCACTTT. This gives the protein CASKGIGGNNSPLHF.